These 20 T cell receptor beta chains came from one sample sequenced in a study of cytomegalovirus exposure and HLA in healthy donors. Primers included in the PCR were 60 Vbeta and 13 Jbeta primers. Here immunoSEQ multiplex PCR was the method, and the copy in TCRdb shows in-frame clones only, minus some. The sample consists of about 76,000 clones, 70% to 80% of them appearing once. The sequencing sample was made of PBMCs. Receptors were obtained from a man under 40 in good health and CMV-seronegative.

This chain connects TRBV5-1 to TRBJ1-4; 10 bases are a match to TRBD1. Germline trimming cut 1 base from V and 8 bases from J; bases unmatched to any gene: 8. Germline assignment: CDR1 SGHRS and CDR2 YFSETQ. This CDR3 region has 16 residues. The CDR3 DNA reads as TGCGCCAGCAGCTTGCGGGCCGGGACAGGGGTCGAAAAACTGTTTTTT. Translated, it gives CASSLRAGTGVEKLFF.

J is TRBJ1-2 and V is TRBV29-1, with 7 bases identical to TRBD1. Looked up from germline, CDR1 is SQVTM and CDR2 is ANQGSEA. V dropped 1 base and J dropped 2; count of bases not matched to a gene: 10. The CDR3 has 16 residues. DNA of the CDR3: TGCAGCGTTGAAGGTGGAGGGGGCATCTTGAACTATGGCTACACCTTC. Translation: CSVEGGGGILNYGYTF.

This rearrangement joins TRBV7-8 to TRBJ1-5; TRBD1 is a possible D gene (5 bases). The CDR3 is 16 residues long. Germline V gene sequence: CDR1 SGHVS, CDR2 FQNEAQ. Trimming shortened V by 4 bases and J by 0 bases, and 13 bases separated the two germline ends. CDR3: CASSSPAGLSNQPQHF. In DNA form, the CDR3 reads TGTGCCAGCAGCTCACCGGCAGGGCTTAGCAATCAGCCCCAGCATTTT.

The chain is built from TRBV2 and TRBJ1-1; possible D gene TRBD1, 5 bases. V lost 11 bases and J 11 bases, leaving 18 bases between the germline ends. The CDR3 is 11 residues long. The germline V gene has CDR1 SNHLY and CDR2 FYNNEI. The CDR3 here is CAAEGSGVAFF. The CDR3 bases are TGTGCCGCGGAGGGTTCGGGGGTTGCTTTCTTT. Full variable domain (remainder filled in from reference TRBV2 and TRBJ1-1): EPEVTQTPSHQVTQMGQEVILRCVPISNHLYFYWYRQILGQKVEFLVSFYNNEISEKSEIFDDQFSVERPDGSNFTLKIRSTKLEDSAMYFCAAEGSGVAFFGQGTRLTVV.

The J gene is TRBJ1-3, the V gene TRBV30; D ambiguous. The V end lost 0 bases, the J end lost 5 bases, and 11 bases lay between the germline ends. This CDR3 contains 14 residues. Germline V gene lookup returns CDR1 GTSNPN and CDR2 SVGIG (reference sequence). This CDR3 is CAWSVIGGRNTIYF. CDR3 bases: TGTGCCTGGAGTGTAATCGGAGGGAGAAACACCATATATTTT. The full variable domain, completed using reference TRBV30 and TRBJ1-3, is SQTIHQWPATLVQPVGSPLSLECTVEGTSNPNLYWYRQAAGRGLQLLFYSVGIGQISSEVPQNLSASRPQDRQFILSSKKLLLSDSGFYLCAWSVIGGRNTIYFGEGSWLTVV.

Details on this clone: In the same sample, other DNA sequences code for this CDR3. The chain joins TRBV4-2 to TRBJ2-1; 10 bases agree with TRBD2. V trimming: 1 base; J trimming: 4 bases; junction bases outside the gene matches: 1. CDR3 size: 15 residues. CDR1 is LGHNA, CDR2 YNFKEQ, per germline. CDR3 region: CASSQGTSGYNEQFF. CDR3 coding DNA: TGTGCCAGCAGCCAAGGGACTAGCGGATACAATGAGCAGTTCTTC.

The chain combines TRBV4-2 with TRBJ2-2; 8 bases fit TRBD2. Germline V CDR1 and CDR2: LGHNA, YNFKEQ. The CDR3 is made up of 15 amino acids. The V and J ends lost 4 bases and 4 bases, in that order; junction bases with no gene match: 5. This CDR3 reads CASSPGTRPTGELFF. DNA of the CDR3: TGTGCCAGCAGCCCGGGGACTAGACCCACCGGGGAGCTGTTTTTT.

This sequence joins TRBV27 and TRBJ2-7; 8 bases are a match to TRBD2. CDR1 is MNHEY, CDR2 SMNVEV, per germline (reference sequence). The CDR3 length is 15 residues. V gave up 2 bases and J gave up 3 bases; unmatched junction bases: 6. The CDR3 loop reads CASSLDGGRFYEQYF. The DNA for the CDR3 is TGTGCCAGCAGTTTAGACGGCGGGAGGTTCTACGAGCAGTACTTC.

The rearrangement uses TRBV4-1 and TRBJ1-2; 8 nucleotides line up with TRBD1. V was clipped by 4 bases and J by 7 bases; unmatched bases: 14. The CDR3 has 16 residues. From germline, CDR1 is MGHRA and CDR2 YSYEKL. The CDR3 protein is CASSRLSEQGVLGYTF. For the CDR3, the DNA is TGCGCCAGCAGCCGCCTTTCCGAACAGGGGGTCCTTGGCTACACCTTC.

This clone was seen a single time. Written as DNA, the CDR3 is TGTGCCTGGGGCAGACAGGGCCCAACTGAAGCTTTCTTT. Translation: CAWGRQGPTEAFF. The chain carries TRBV30 and TRBJ1-1; 7 bases agree with TRBD1. The V gene end was trimmed by 5 bases and the J gene end by 5 bases; junction bases not matched to a gene: 8. The CDR3 is 13 residues long. In germline, CDR1 is GTSNPN, CDR2 SVGIG (reference sequence).

The chain is built from TRBV28 and TRBJ1-1, with D unclear. The length of the CDR3 is 13 residues. Germline CDR1 MDHEN, CDR2 SYDVKM. V was trimmed by 6 bases and J by 2 bases, leaving 10 bases between them. CDR3 coding DNA: TGTGCCAGCAGACTAAACAAAAACACTGAAGCTTTCTTT. Translated, it gives CASRLNKNTEAFF.

The chain combines TRBV28 with TRBJ2-5; D is possibly TRBD1 (6 bases). Germline V gene lookup returns CDR1 MDHEN and CDR2 SYDVKM. The CDR3 covers 16 residues. V was clipped by 6 bases and J by 5 bases, with 22 bases between them. The CDR3 DNA sequence: TGTGCCAGCAGACCTCAGACAGGAGAAAGGGGTGAGACCCAGTACTTC. Translation gives CASRPQTGERGETQYF.

This clone was recorded a few times. The rearrangement joins TRBV7-8 to TRBJ1-4; D uncertain. V lost 7 bases, J lost 7 bases, and 10 bases lay in between. Germline CDR1 reads SGHVS; CDR2 reads FQNEAQ. The CDR3 totals 12 residues. The CDR3: CASTHGGEKLFF. The CDR3, as DNA: TGTGCCAGCACCCACGGCGGTGAAAAACTGTTTTTT.

The chain joins TRBV6-5 to TRBJ1-5; perhaps TRBD1 as D (6 bases). This CDR3 contains 14 residues. The V end lost 6 bases, the J end lost 3 bases, and 12 bases lay between the germline ends. The germline gives CDR1 MNHEY, CDR2 SVGAGI. The CDR3, as DNA: TGTGCCAGCAGGGGACCAGGGGTCAATCAGCCCCAGCATTTT. Its translation: CASRGPGVNQPQHF.

Remarks on this clone: Other DNA sequences from this sample encode an identical CDR3 as well. The chain carries TRBV2 and TRBJ2-3; 9 bases are shared with TRBD2. After removal of 6 bases from V and 1 base from J, the junction contained 2 bases not matched to a gene. The CDR3 length is 14 residues. CDR1 and CDR2 (germline): SNHLY, FYNNEI. The DNA of the CDR3 is TGTGCCAGCAGAGCGGGGGGCGGCACAGATACGCAGTATTTT. It specifies CASRAGGGTDTQYF. The full variable domain, completed using reference TRBV2 and TRBJ2-3, is EPEVTQTPSHQVTQMGQEVILRCVPISNHLYFYWYRQILGQKVEFLVSFYNNEISEKSEIFDDQFSVERPDGSNFTLKIRSTKLEDSAMYFCASRAGGGTDTQYFGPGTRLTVL.

The chain joins TRBV14 to TRBJ1-2; the D gene is possibly TRBD1 (5 bases). CDR3 length: 16 residues. Between the trimmed V and J ends, which lost 4 bases and 10 bases, there was a span of 25 bases. Germline V lookup: CDR1 SGHDN, CDR2 FVKESK. The CDR3 region is CASSRRRKTEVLYYTF. The CDR3 nucleotides are TGTGCCAGCAGCCGTAGACGGAAGACAGAGGTCCTCTACTACACCTTC.

The genes are TRBV15 and TRBJ2-6; tentative D call: TRBD1 (6 bases). The CDR3 has 16 residues. Germline assignment: CDR1 LNHNV and CDR2 YYDKDF (reference sequence). V was cut by 0 bases and J by 3 bases, with 9 bases left in between. This chain's CDR3 is CATSRDQGRGANVLTF. CDR3 nucleotide sequence: TGTGCCACCAGCAGAGACCAGGGGCGTGGGGCCAACGTCCTGACTTTC.

The chain is built from TRBV25-1 and TRBJ2-1; D remains ambiguous. From germline, CDR1 is MGHDK and CDR2 SYGVNS. The CDR3 spans 14 residues. V was pared by 5 bases and J by 6 bases, with 14 bases between. In DNA, the CDR3 is TGTGCCAGCAGTAAGCTGTTAAGTGGCAATGAGCAGTTCTTC. Amino acids: CASSKLLSGNEQFF.

The rearrangement links TRBV19 to TRBJ2-7; TRBD1 might be the D (5 bases). The CDR3 runs to 13 residues. CDR1 is LNHDA and CDR2 is SQIVND in the germline V gene (reference sequence). Trimming removed 3 bases from V and 5 bases from J, with 11 bases in between. The CDR3 reads CASSIRAGNEQYF. CDR3 coding DNA: TGTGCCAGTAGTATTCGGGCAGGGAACGAGCAGTACTTC.

The chain joins TRBV5-4 to TRBJ2-1, with 8 bases identical to TRBD1. CDR3 length equals 15 residues. Per germline, CDR1 SGHNT and CDR2 YYREEE (reference sequence). V shed 7 bases and J 2 bases; nucleotides not matched to a gene: 8. DNA for the CDR3: TGTGCCAGCGGACTACAGGGGGGCACCTACAATGAGCAGTTCTTC. It is translated as CASGLQGGTYNEQFF.